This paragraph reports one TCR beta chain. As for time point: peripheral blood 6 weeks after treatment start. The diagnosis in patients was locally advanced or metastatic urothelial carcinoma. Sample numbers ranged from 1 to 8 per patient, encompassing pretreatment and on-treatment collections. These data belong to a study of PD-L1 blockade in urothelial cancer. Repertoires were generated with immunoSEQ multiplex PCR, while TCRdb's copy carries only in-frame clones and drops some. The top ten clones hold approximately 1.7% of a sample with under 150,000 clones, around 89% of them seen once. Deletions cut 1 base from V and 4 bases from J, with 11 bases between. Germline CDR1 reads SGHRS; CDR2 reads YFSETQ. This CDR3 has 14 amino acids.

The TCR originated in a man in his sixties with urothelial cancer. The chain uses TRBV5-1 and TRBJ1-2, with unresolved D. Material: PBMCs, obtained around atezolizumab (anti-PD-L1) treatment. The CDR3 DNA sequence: TGCGCCAGCAGCTTGACCGGGGAGCCCTATGGCTACACCTTC. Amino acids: CASSLTGEPYGYTF.